This T cell receptor beta chain appears in the sequencing data of a study of blood T cell repertoires in COVID-19 (dated by TCRdb to 2019 to 2021). Context from the whole study: Recovered participants in ImmuneRACE Cohort 3 were defined by two consecutive negative NP/OP PCR tests, clearance by a healthcare professional, or resolution of symptoms. Samples covering the acute and convalescent phases of COVID-19 were provided by collaborators in the United States, Italy and Spain. The material from the prospective study consisted of cDNA or gDNA derived from T cells, B-cell-depleted T cells, or PBMCs. The dataset comprised deeply sampled blood TCRbeta repertoires from subjects exposed to, actively infected with, or recovered from COVID-19. The repertoires were made available in a free public database intended to serve as a resource for research on the immune response to SARS-CoV-2. The samples were drawn from the first 160 participants of the ongoing ImmuneRACE study and from 1,254 subjects provided by 6 global collaborators. Nearly every sample came with metadata listing a de-identified subject ID, COVID-19 status, age in years and sex. Where HLA class I and class II types were available, the types were taken from metadata supplied by the sample provider, not from assay-based typing.

TCRbeta CDR3 regions were amplified from genomic DNA by means of the immunoSEQ Assay, a bias-controlled multiplex PCR. As for the original processing: The number of nucleated cells in each sample was estimated from the amplification of reference gene primers within the assay. Sequence reads were collapsed and filtered to measure the absolute abundance of every unique TCRbeta CDR3 rearrangement. For each sample, productive Simpson clonality was calculated as the square root of Simpson's diversity index across productive rearrangements. What TCRdb holds here is the immuneACCESS table cut down to in-frame rearrangements. Part of the clones is not present; checked against another copy, under half of the missing clones reflect an unresolved V gene, and the others are unexplained. V, J and clone size reflect that table, while D and trimming were determined from the DNA. The sample data list fewer than 250,000 clones, and roughly 87% of these were observed just once. The ten largest clones add up to approximately 7.3% of the sample.

This clone has a single count. Its antigen specificity is not known. Per-base qualities were not stored, and no clone one base away is much larger. What the authors observed across the whole study: The quantity of clinical and demographic metadata differed by source and by participant and was supplied without curation.

The cysteine opens and the phenylalanine closes a CDR3 of 16 amino acids. CDR3 DNA is the only sequence kept; it has 48 bases, read in frame from the first base. A distance of 15 bases separates the germline ends of V and J, which lose 3 bases and 4 bases respectively. CDR1 is given as SGHTA and CDR2 as FQGTGA, both from the germline V gene. Enrolling through a virtual design, the prospective study's participants ranged in age from roughly 18 to 90 years and lived across 24 United States geographic areas. In the prospective study, cohorts were assigned on the basis of participant-reported clinical history obtained from a screening survey and a study questionnaire. In the prospective study, mobile phlebotomists collected whole blood, serum and a nasopharyngeal or oropharyngeal swab from each participant. Prospective study participants could optionally give additional blood draws and questionnaires over an approximately 2-month period. Before DNA extraction, prospective study blood samples were shipped either frozen or at room temperature.

Rearrangement joined TRBV7-3 to TRBJ2-2; the D region possibly corresponds to TRBD2 (6 bases align). Sequenced input: PBMCs or T cells enriched from blood (not recorded which). This TCR came from a man aged 30-40 years in a cohort exposed to, infected with or recovered from COVID-19 (not recorded which). The CDR3 is CASSFAGRGSTGELFF. The base sequence is TGTGCCAGCAGCTTTGCGGGTCGGGGGAGCACCGGGGAGCTGTTTTTT.